These 28 T cell receptor beta chains were all obtained from the same sample, sequenced in a study of cytomegalovirus exposure and HLA in healthy donors. PCR was performed using 60 Vbeta and 13 Jbeta primers. The repertoire was sequenced with immunoSEQ multiplex PCR; TCRdb's copy has only in-frame clones and lacks some. The table includes fewer than 200,000 clones, more than 75% detected once. Sample: PBMCs. The receptors here all came from a girl aged 2 to 9 in good health and CMV-seropositive.

The gene calls are TRBV16 and TRBJ1-5, with a tentative D call TRBD1 (6 bases). The CDR3 sequence is 16 residues long. Germline CDR1 is KGHSY and CDR2 is FQNENV. V was shortened by 2 bases and J by 4 bases, with 15 bases between the two germline ends. The CDR3, as DNA: TGTGCCAGCAGCCAAGCCAACAGGGATAGGAATCAGCCCCAGCATTTT. Translation gives CASSQANRDRNQPQHF.

The rearrangement joins TRBV18 to TRBJ2-2, with D uncertain. Trimming stripped 6 bases from V and 6 bases from J, with 11 bases between. CDR3 size: 13 residues. Germline V gene data show CDR1 as KGHSH and CDR2 as LQKENI. The CDR3 region is CASSKTRAGELFF. CDR3 nucleotides: TGTGCCAGCTCCAAGACTCGAGCCGGGGAGCTGTTTTTT.

This chain links TRBV2 with TRBJ2-5; 8 bases map to TRBD2. Germline V gene lookup returns CDR1 SNHLY and CDR2 FYNNEI. V trimming: 8 bases; J trimming: 5 bases; junction bases outside the gene matches: 13. The CDR3 runs 15 residues. CDR3 nucleotide sequence: TGTGCCAGCCGAACCGGCCTTTCGGGAGGGGAGACCCAGTACTTC. Translating it yields CASRTGLSGGETQYF. The complete variable domain, with remaining parts taken from reference TRBV2 and TRBJ2-5, reads EPEVTQTPSHQVTQMGQEVILRCVPISNHLYFYWYRQILGQKVEFLVSFYNNEISEKSEIFDDQFSVERPDGSNFTLKIRSTKLEDSAMYFCASRTGLSGGETQYFGPGTRLLVL.

This clone was observed a handful of times. The chain employs TRBV5-4 and TRBJ2-5; no definite D call. There are 12 residues in the CDR3. Germline CDR1 is SGHNT and CDR2 is YYREEE (reference sequence). The ends were cut back, 3 bases at V and 2 bases at J, with 5 bases in the middle. CDR3 sequence: CASSSVQETQYF. DNA of the CDR3: TGTGCCAGCAGCTCGGTACAAGAGACCCAGTACTTC. The full variable domain, with the rest looked up from reference TRBV5-4 and TRBJ2-5, is ETGVTQSPTHLIKTRGQQVTLRCSSQSGHNTVSWYQQALGQGPQFIFQYYREEENGRGNFPPRFSGLQFPNYSSELNVNALELDDSALYLCASSSVQETQYFGPGTRLLVL.

The gene calls are TRBV9 and TRBJ2-5, with TRBD2 matching 14 bases. J was trimmed by 4 bases and V by 4 bases; bases with no gene match: 6. Germline CDR1 reads SGDLS; CDR2 reads YYNGEE. CDR3 length equals 16 residues. The CDR3 sequence: CASSPGLAGVSETQYF. The CDR3 DNA follows: TGTGCCAGCAGCCCGGGACTAGCGGGAGTATCAGAGACCCAGTACTTC.

The rearrangement links TRBV6-1 to TRBJ1-1; the D is unclear. Trimming cost V 11 bases and J 2 bases, with 12 bases left between them. The CDR3 totals 12 residues. Germline V gives CDR1 MNHNS, CDR2 SASEGT. For the CDR3, the DNA is TGTGCCGCCGGGAGGGTCAACACTGAAGCTTTCTTT. This sequence encodes CAAGRVNTEAFF.

Written as DNA, the CDR3 is TGTGCCAGCAGGTATAGCGGGAGTGGGCATGAGCAGTTCTTC. The encoded protein is CASRYSGSGHEQFF. V usage is TRBV6-6 and J usage is TRBJ2-1, with TRBD2 matching 9 bases. This CDR3 contains 14 residues. Trimming took 6 bases from V and 8 from J; bases not matched to a gene: 8. Germline assignment: CDR1 MNHNY and CDR2 SVGAGI (reference sequence).

The rearrangement joins TRBV5-1 to TRBJ2-3; TRBD2 matches 13 bases. V lost 4 bases and J lost 4; bases outside the gene matches: 9. CDR3 length: 17 amino acids. Germline CDR1 is SGHRS and CDR2 is YFSETQ. This CDR3 reads CASSARTSGRGADTQYF. CDR3 nucleotide sequence: TGCGCCAGCAGCGCCCGGACTAGCGGGAGAGGAGCAGATACGCAGTATTTT.

In regard to this clone: At one end, the junction sequence differs from germline, possibly due to a read error. The V call is TRBV7-9, the J call TRBJ2-7; TRBD2 aligns across 13 bases. Germline CDR1 reads SEHNR; CDR2 reads FQNEAQ (reference sequence). CDR3 size: 15 residues. CDR3 in amino acids: CSSSLWTSGSNEQYF. CDR3 coding DNA: TGTTCCAGCAGCCTCTGGACTAGCGGGAGTAACGAGCAGTACTTC.

This clone came up once. The chain has TRBV7-3 and TRBJ2-7; D is ambiguous. Trimming removed 6 bases from V and 0 bases from J, with 9 bases in between. Germline assignment: CDR1 SGHTA and CDR2 FQGTGA. The CDR3 has 13 amino acids. The DNA of the CDR3 is TGTGCCAGCAGTCACGGTCACTCCTACGAGCAGTACTTC. Its translation: CASSHGHSYEQYF.

The chain combines TRBV30 with TRBJ2-1; D gene uncertain. Deletions cut 1 base from V and 5 bases from J, with 9 bases between. Germline loops: CDR1 GTSNPN, CDR2 SVGIG (reference sequence). This CDR3 has 13 residues. The CDR3 reads CAWSGSQNNEQFF. The CDR3 nucleotides are TGTGCCTGGAGTGGGAGTCAGAACAATGAGCAGTTCTTC.

This clone was observed once. The CDR3 bases are TGTGCCAGCAGTTTTGAGAGGGGGCGCCATGAGCAGTTCTTC. Its protein product is CASSFERGRHEQFF. The J gene is TRBJ2-1, the V gene TRBV27, with TRBD1 matching over 7 bases. J gave up 8 bases and V 3 bases, and 7 bases lay outside the gene matches. The germline V gene encodes CDR1 MNHEY and CDR2 SMNVEV (reference sequence). There are 14 residues in the CDR3.

The chain carries TRBV13 and TRBJ2-7, with D hard to call. The germline V gene has CDR1 PRHDT and CDR2 FYEKMQ (reference sequence). The CDR3 is 12 amino acids. With 5 bases removed from V and 2 bases from J, the gap between germline ends came to 7 bases. CDR3 bases: TGTGCCAGCAGCCCCGTCCCCTACGAGCAGTACTTC. Protein: CASSPVPYEQYF.

The DNA for the CDR3 is TGTGCCAGCAGTGAAGGGAGGGGGCGCGGCGAGCAGTACTTC. Its protein is CASSEGRGRGEQYF. The chain recombines TRBV2 with TRBJ2-7; TRBD1 might be the D (7 bases). This CDR3 contains 14 residues. Germline V gives CDR1 SNHLY, CDR2 FYNNEI. With 1 base removed from V and 6 bases from J, the gap between germline ends came to 13 bases.

The V and J genes are TRBV28 and TRBJ1-4, with a tentative D call TRBD1 (5 bases). Germline loops: CDR1 MDHEN, CDR2 SYDVKM. CDR3 size: 14 residues. V lost 6 bases and J lost 8, with 16 bases in between. The CDR3 here is CASRPRTNREKLFF. The DNA of the CDR3 is TGTGCCAGCAGACCCAGGACAAATCGAGAAAAACTGTTTTTT.

The V call is TRBV28, the J call TRBJ1-1, with 8 bases fitting TRBD1. V was clipped by 4 bases and J by 7 bases; unmatched bases: 11. Germline V gene lookup returns CDR1 MDHEN and CDR2 SYDVKM. The CDR3 has 15 amino acids. CDR3 protein: CASSYDLGQGGEAFF. CDR3 bases: TGTGCCAGCAGTTACGACCTAGGACAGGGAGGTGAAGCTTTCTTT.

The chain has TRBV2 and TRBJ1-5; TRBD1 aligns across 10 bases. This CDR3 has 16 residues. Germline values: CDR1 SNHLY, CDR2 FYNNEI. The junction had 3 bases not matched to a gene; V was cut back by 3 bases and J by 1 base. CDR3: CASSDMGQGSNQPQHF. The DNA for the CDR3 is TGTGCCAGCAGTGATATGGGACAGGGGAGCAATCAGCCCCAGCATTTT.

This clone came up a few times. This rearrangement joins TRBV28 to TRBJ2-1; D unclear. Germline CDR1 is MDHEN and CDR2 is SYDVKM. The CDR3 consists of 14 residues. V lost 6 bases, J lost 4 bases, and 13 bases lay in between. This chain's CDR3 is CASSYRNNYNEQFF. The CDR3 region has the DNA TGTGCCAGCAGCTACCGAAATAATTACAATGAGCAGTTCTTC.

This chain joins TRBV7-9 and TRBJ2-5; D is possibly TRBD2 (6 bases). Trimming left V 3 bases short and J 2 bases short, with 16 bases between. The CDR3 extends over 16 amino acids. Germline V CDR1 and CDR2: SEHNR, FQNEAQ (reference sequence). The CDR3 nucleotides read TGTGCCAGCAGCTTTGGAACGCGGGACCCACAAGAGACCCAGTACTTC. This codes for CASSFGTRDPQETQYF.

This clone is a singleton in its sample. V and J are TRBV30 and TRBJ1-2; 7 nucleotides align to TRBD1. V gave up 5 bases and J gave up 7 bases; unmatched junction bases: 4. The CDR3 is made up of 11 amino acids. Looked up from germline, CDR1 is GTSNPN and CDR2 is SVGIG (reference sequence). The CDR3 here is CAWQNRGGYTF. DNA for the CDR3: TGTGCCTGGCAGAACAGGGGTGGCTACACCTTC.

The chain carries TRBV4-1 and TRBJ2-7, with D hard to call. With 1 base removed from V and 3 bases from J, the gap between germline ends came to 13 bases. Germline V gives CDR1 MGHRA, CDR2 YSYEKL. This CDR3 spans 15 amino acids. CDR3 protein: CASSQGVQAGYEQYF. The CDR3 nucleotides are TGCGCCAGCAGCCAAGGGGTCCAGGCTGGCTACGAGCAGTACTTC.

V is TRBV6-1 and J is TRBJ2-6, with D hard to call. Trimming removed 2 bases from V and 4 bases from J, with 6 bases in between. Germline loops: CDR1 MNHNS, CDR2 SASEGT. This CDR3 comprises 14 residues. The CDR3 sequence is CASSEISGANVLTF. In DNA, the CDR3 is TGTGCCAGCAGTGAAATTTCGGGGGCCAACGTCCTGACTTTC.

J is TRBJ1-1 and V is TRBV4-2; 7 bases are shared with TRBD1. This CDR3 spans 15 amino acids. Germline V gene lookup returns CDR1 LGHNA and CDR2 YNFKEQ. V lost 4 bases, J lost 0 bases, and 5 bases stayed unmatched. In DNA, the CDR3 is TGTGCCAGCAGCCTGATGACAGGGCTGAACACTGAAGCTTTCTTT. It encodes CASSLMTGLNTEAFF.

The J gene is TRBJ2-1, the V gene TRBV5-4; TRBD2 matches 11 bases. Germline loops: CDR1 SGHNT, CDR2 YYREEE (reference sequence). The V segment lost 0 bases and the J segment 10 bases; nucleotides outside the gene matches: 6. The CDR3 extends over 15 amino acids. DNA of the CDR3: TGTGCCAGCAGCTTGGGACAGGGACTAGCGGTGGAGCAGTTCTTC. Translation gives CASSLGQGLAVEQFF.

The chain is built from TRBV5-6 and TRBJ1-3; D is possibly TRBD1 (5 bases). Germline V lookup: CDR1 SGHDT, CDR2 YYEEEE. The CDR3 loop spans 16 amino acids. Trimming cost V 1 base and J 0 bases, with 11 bases left between them. CDR3 coding DNA: TGTGCCAGCAGCTTGCGGGGGATCCTCTCTGGAAACACCATATATTTT. Translating it yields CASSLRGILSGNTIYF. Complete variable domain (other parts from reference TRBV5-6 and TRBJ1-3): DAGVTQSPTHLIKTRGQQVTLRCSPKSGHDTVSWYQQALGQGPQFIFQYYEEEERQRGNFPDRFSGHQFPNYSSELNVNALLLGDSALYLCASSLRGILSGNTIYFGEGSWLTVV.

The rearrangement uses TRBV5-3 and TRBJ2-7; possible D gene TRBD2, 5 bases. TRBV5-3 is filed as an ORF, its function uncertain. The ends were cut back, 4 bases at V and 0 bases at J, with 8 bases in the middle. The CDR3 consists of 13 residues. The CDR3, as DNA: TGTGCCAGAAGCGTTAGCGACTCCTACGAGCAGTACTTC. Translation gives CARSVSDSYEQYF.

This rearrangement joins TRBV5-1 to TRBJ2-6; 9 bases line up with TRBD1. The CDR3 covers 17 residues. V shed 2 bases, J shed 3 bases, and the junction held 6 bases outside the gene matches. The germline V gene has CDR1 SGHRS and CDR2 YFSETQ. The DNA for the CDR3 is TGCGCCAGCAGCTTCGGACAGGGGACCTTTGGGGCCAACGTCCTGACTTTC. It encodes CASSFGQGTFGANVLTF.

The chain joins TRBV7-2 to TRBJ2-2; 7 nucleotides line up with TRBD1. This CDR3 is 14 amino acids long. J gave up 1 base and V 6 bases, and 2 bases lay outside the gene matches. The germline CDR1 and CDR2 sequences are SGHTA and FQGNSA. The CDR3 is CASRRDRNTGELFF. Here the CDR3 DNA reads TGTGCCAGCAGAAGGGACAGGAACACCGGGGAGCTGTTTTTT.